This T cell receptor (beta chain) stems from a study of CD4 T cells in relation to SARS-CoV-2 and coronaviruses. Using immunoSEQ multiplex PCR, the repertoire was profiled, and TCRdb retains in-frame clones only, with some absent. Of roughly 20,000 clones in the sample, 60% to 80% are singletons; the top ten hold about 21%. Broader study findings: Roughly 65% of donors had memory CD4+ clonotypes crossrecognizing SARS-CoV-2 and common cold coronavirus spike. This crossreactivity analysis covered spike protein alone, no other viral proteins. Pre-pandemic and post-infection samples never came from the same donor.

The CDR3 consists of 15 residues. The germline V and J ends were trimmed by 6 bases and 4 bases, with 16 bases remaining between them. Per the germline V gene, CDR1 is MNHEY and CDR2 is SVGAGI. CD4+ T cells from unexposed donors were obtained before the COVID-19 pandemic (2011-2018). After around nine days of culture, CD4+ T cells were isolated. As cell numbers allowed, unexposed-donor CD4+ T cells faced SARS-CoV-2 S/N and four cold-coronavirus spikes. With regard to this clone: Its matching antigen is unknown.

The chain uses TRBV6-5 and TRBJ1-5; D is unclear. Sequencing was performed on CD4+ T cells from PBMCs, cultured in vitro. The TCR was taken from a human donor in good health. In DNA, the CDR3 is TGTGCCAGCAGGGGCTTGAGCATGGGAAATCAGCCCCAGCATTTT. Its protein is CASRGLSMGNQPQHF.